The 19 T cell receptor beta chains given below trace back to one sample, sequenced in a study of cytomegalovirus exposure and HLA in healthy donors. The study ran its PCR with 60 Vbeta and 13 Jbeta primers. Profiled with immunoSEQ multiplex PCR; TCRdb holds only in-frame clones, not every one. The sample contains approximately 51,000 clones, around 68% of which appear only once. Material: PBMCs. These receptor sequences come from a man aged 25 to 40 in good health and CMV-seronegative.

The genes are TRBV4-1 and TRBJ2-7; 8 positions agree with TRBD1. Germline CDR1 and CDR2: MGHRA and YSYEKL. The length of the CDR3 is 15 residues. The junction had 8 bases not matched to a gene; V was cut back by 4 bases and J by 3 bases. The CDR3 DNA reads as TGCGCCAGCAGCCCCCGACAGGGGACATACTACGAGCAGTACTTC. Amino acid sequence: CASSPRQGTYYEQYF.

The chain has TRBV15 and TRBJ2-4, with D possibly matching TRBD1 (6 bases). Trimming shortened V by 3 bases and J by 2 bases, and 11 bases separated the two germline ends. From germline, CDR1 is LNHNV and CDR2 YYDKDF (reference sequence). The CDR3 is 15 residues long. The chain's CDR3 is CATSRERDTKNIQYF. The CDR3 nucleotides read TGTGCCACCAGCAGGGAGAGGGACACCAAAAACATTCAGTACTTC.

This clone has only one observation. V gene TRBV5-4 combines with J gene TRBJ2-7, with 13 nucleotides matching TRBD2. Germline V CDR1 and CDR2: SGHNT, YYREEE (reference sequence). CDR3 length: 17 amino acids. Trimming cost V 4 bases and J 2 bases; bases outside gene matches: 9. The CDR3 DNA reads as TGTGCCAGCAGCCTCCCTGGGGGACTAGCGGGGCCCTACGAGCAGTACTTC. Protein sequence: CASSLPGGLAGPYEQYF.

This clone was counted a few times. This chain joins TRBV6-5 and TRBJ1-4, with D maybe TRBD1 (6 bases). Germline V lookup: CDR1 MNHEY, CDR2 SVGAGI. The CDR3 extends over 13 amino acids. The ends were cut back, 0 bases at V and 10 bases at J, with 9 bases in the middle. CDR3 nucleotides: TGTGCCAGCAGTTACTCGAAAGGGGGAAAACTGTTTTTT. This encodes CASSYSKGGKLFF.

This rearrangement joins TRBV7-9 to TRBJ2-5; 8 bases are shared with TRBD2. V shed 5 bases and J 7 bases; nucleotides not matched to a gene: 9. The length of the CDR3 is 14 residues. Germline values: CDR1 SEHNR, CDR2 FQNEAQ (reference sequence). CDR3 protein: CASSNGDRGGTQYF. CDR3 nucleotides: TGTGCCAGCAGCAACGGTGACCGGGGGGGGACCCAGTACTTC.

The gene calls are TRBV19 and TRBJ2-1; D may be TRBD2 (6 bases). The CDR3 loop spans 14 amino acids. Germline assignment: CDR1 LNHDA and CDR2 SQIVND (reference sequence). Trimming stripped 5 bases from V and 2 bases from J, with 10 bases between. In DNA form, the CDR3 reads TGTGCCAGTAGTTACGGGAGCGCCTACAATGAGCAGTTCTTC. Protein product: CASSYGSAYNEQFF.

This clone was detected a few times. V usage is TRBV15 and J usage is TRBJ2-7; TRBD1 matches at 7 bases. V was clipped by 5 bases and J by 5 bases; unmatched bases: 12. Germline CDR1 and CDR2: LNHNV and YYDKDF (reference sequence). CDR3 length: 15 amino acids. In DNA, the CDR3 is TGTGCCACCAGCGGCCGACAGGGATTGTCCGACGAGCAGTACTTC. Amino acids: CATSGRQGLSDEQYF.

The genes are TRBV5-1 and TRBJ1-1; 7 positions match TRBD1. From germline, CDR1 is SGHRS and CDR2 YFSETQ. This CDR3 is 13 amino acids long. V lost 2 bases, J lost 4 bases, and 2 bases stayed unmatched. CDR3 amino acids: CASSLGGLTEAFF. In DNA, the CDR3 is TGCGCCAGCAGCTTAGGGGGCCTCACTGAAGCTTTCTTT.

V is TRBV10-3 and J is TRBJ2-7; 8 nucleotides align to TRBD1. Germline CDR1 is ENHRY and CDR2 is SYGVKD. V was pared by 3 bases and J by 3 bases, with 7 bases of the junction left unmatched. The CDR3 spans 15 residues. The CDR3 here is CAISESGQDDYEQYF. CDR3 DNA sequence: TGTGCCATCAGTGAATCGGGACAGGACGACTACGAGCAGTACTTC.

This chain uses TRBV10-3 with TRBJ2-1; TRBD2 matches at 7 bases. The CDR3 has 14 amino acids. From germline, CDR1 is ENHRY and CDR2 SYGVKD. Trimming took 10 bases from V and 0 from J; bases not matched to a gene: 6. CDR3 in DNA: TGTGCCACCCGTAGCGGGTCCTCCTACAATGAGCAGTTCTTC. This encodes CATRSGSSYNEQFF.

The rearrangement links TRBV6-1 to TRBJ2-7; the match to TRBD2 covers 7 bases. The CDR3 extends over 13 amino acids. V shed 8 bases and J 4 bases; nucleotides not matched to a gene: 8. Germline loops: CDR1 MNHNS, CDR2 SASEGT. For the CDR3, the DNA is TGTGCCAGCTGCTTAGCGGGTGGATACGAGCAGTACTTC. Amino acids: CASCLAGGYEQYF.

This clone was seen only once. The chain recombines TRBV19 with TRBJ1-2; TRBD1 is a possible D gene (6 bases). Germline V CDR1 and CDR2: LNHDA, SQIVND (reference sequence). This CDR3 has 16 residues. V gave up 3 bases and J gave up 4 bases, with 18 bases separating them. The CDR3 nucleotides are TGTGCCAGTAGTATCCGGCTTGATGAACAGGGCTATGGCTACACCTTC. Translated, it gives CASSIRLDEQGYGYTF.

V gene TRBV10-3 combines with J gene TRBJ2-5; 12 bases align to TRBD2. The V gene end was trimmed by 7 bases and the J gene end by 5 bases; junction bases not matched to a gene: 5. This CDR3 is 14 amino acids long. CDR1 and CDR2 (germline): ENHRY, SYGVKD. The CDR3: CAIKGTSGPETQYF. DNA of the CDR3: TGTGCCATCAAAGGGACTAGCGGGCCCGAGACCCAGTACTTC.

The chain carries TRBV1 and TRBJ1-2. TRBV1 is deemed a pseudogene. The CDR3 spans 18 residues. CDR3 DNA sequence: TGCACCAGCAGCCAAAAAACCCCCGGTTGGTTTTCTAACTATGGCTACACCTTC. It is translated as CTSSQKTPGWFSNYGYTF.

This clone was recorded only once. The chain carries TRBV2 and TRBJ2-1, with 8 bases lining up with TRBD2. The CDR3 totals 14 residues. The V gene's germline CDR1 is SNHLY and CDR2 FYNNEI. Losses at the gene ends were 7 bases for V and 8 bases for J; bases not matched to a gene: 10. CDR3 region: CASKGTSGFYEQFF. In nucleotides, the CDR3 is TGTGCCAGCAAAGGGACTAGTGGGTTTTATGAGCAGTTCTTC.

The chain recombines TRBV27 with TRBJ2-5; D is possibly TRBD1 (5 bases). The CDR3 has 13 residues. Germline CDR1 MNHEY, CDR2 SMNVEV (reference sequence). V lost 3 bases and J lost 2, with 7 bases in between. CDR3 region: CASSFRAQETQYF. For the CDR3, the DNA is TGTGCCAGCAGTTTCAGGGCACAAGAGACCCAGTACTTC.

The gene calls are TRBV19 and TRBJ2-7, with 8 bases that match TRBD2. Trimming cost V 3 bases and J 2 bases; bases outside gene matches: 6. This CDR3 has 15 amino acids. Germline CDR1 LNHDA, CDR2 SQIVND (reference sequence). CDR3 nucleotide sequence: TGTGCCAGTAGTATGGATTTAGCGGGACCCTACGAGCAGTACTTC. Amino acid sequence: CASSMDLAGPYEQYF.

V and J are TRBV30 and TRBJ1-1, with 8 bases lining up with TRBD1. The CDR3 loop spans 16 amino acids. Per the germline V gene, CDR1 is GTSNPN and CDR2 is SVGIG (reference sequence). V lost 3 bases and J lost 3; bases outside the gene matches: 12. As DNA, the CDR3 is TGTGCCTGGAGCCAGGACAGGGAAGAGGAGGACACTGAAGCTTTCTTT. Translating it yields CAWSQDREEEDTEAFF.

J is TRBJ2-7 and V is TRBV7-2; tentative D call: TRBD1 (8 bases). The CDR3 has 15 residues. Germline V gives CDR1 SGHTA, CDR2 FQGNSA. Trimming pared 6 bases from V and 3 bases from J, leaving 18 bases between. CDR3 sequence reads: CASSSQGAGVYEQYF. In nucleotides, the CDR3 is TGTGCCAGCAGTTCCCAGGGGGCGGGAGTCTACGAGCAGTACTTC.